The 12 T cell receptor beta chains presented below share a single source sample, sequenced in a study of blood T cells in healthy people across ages. The second PCR ran roughly 6 to 12 cycles with a sample-barcoded 5' primer and J-beta primers. TCRdb fed the 5' RACE reads into MiXCR, producing one record per CDR3 protein. The data show about 650,000 distinct CDR3 sequences, about a third seen once. Input material: blood. These TCRs come from an elderly woman in good health.

This sequence joins TRBV30 and TRBJ1-1; D is undetermined. V shed 2 bases and J shed 1 base, with 5 bases lying between them. This CDR3 has 12 amino acids. CDR1 GTSNPN and CDR2 SVGIG come from the germline V gene (reference sequence). The CDR3 DNA reads TGTGCCTGGAGTTCCTGGAACACTGAAGCTTTCTTT. It translates to CAWSSWNTEAFF.

The gene calls are TRBV6-1 and TRBJ2-3; 10 nucleotides agree with TRBD2. V dropped 4 bases and J dropped 2; count of bases not matched to a gene: 3. This CDR3 has 15 amino acids. Germline V gives CDR1 MNHNS, CDR2 SASEGT. CDR3 loop: CASSVGTSVTDTQYF. The CDR3 DNA follows: TGTGCCAGCAGTGTCGGGACTAGCGTCACAGATACGCAGTATTTT.

This clonotype occurred many times. The genes are TRBV5-1 and TRBJ2-7; D not certain. The CDR3 sequence is 14 residues long. V was clipped by 0 bases and J by 2 bases, with 9 bases between them. Germline assignment: CDR1 SGHRS and CDR2 YFSETQ. The DNA for the CDR3 is TGCGCCAGCAGCTTGGATCATGGAGCCTACGAGCAGTACTTC. Protein sequence: CASSLDHGAYEQYF. The complete variable domain, with remaining parts taken from reference TRBV5-1 and TRBJ2-7, reads KAGVTQTPRYLIKTRGQQVTLSCSPISGHRSVSWYQQTPGQGLQFLFEYFSETQRNKGNFPGRFSGRQFSNSRSEMNVSTLELGDSALYLCASSLDHGAYEQYFGPGTRLTVT.

Many counts were recorded for this clonotype. This chain links TRBV12-3 or TRBV12-4 with TRBJ1-5; 8 bases are shared with TRBD1. This CDR3 has 16 amino acids. V shed 1 base and J 0 bases; nucleotides not matched to a gene: 2. CDR3 amino acids: CASSLGTGPSNQPQHF. CDR3 coding DNA: TGTGCCAGCAGTTTAGGGACAGGGCCTAGCAATCAGCCCCAGCATTTT.

As regards this clonotype: This may arise from a read error, as a much more abundant clone is one base away. V is TRBV20-1 and J is TRBJ2-1; TRBD2 matches 8 bases. The end of the DNA is better explained by TRBJ2-7, so the J call may be wrong. CDR1 and CDR2 (germline): DFQATT, SNEGSKA (reference sequence). This CDR3 contains 14 residues. This CDR3 is CSARRTSSYNEQYF. The CDR3 nucleotides read TGCAGTGCTAGGAGGACTAGCTCCTACAATGAGCAGTACTTC.

This clonotype was picked up many times. The chain has TRBV5-1 and TRBJ1-2; 8 bases align to TRBD1. The J segment lost 6 bases and the V segment lost 1 base, leaving 5 bases of the junction unmatched. This CDR3 contains 14 residues. CDR1 and CDR2 from the germline V gene are SGHRS and YFSETQ. The chain's CDR3 is CASSLSTGGDGYTF. CDR3 bases: TGCGCCAGCAGCTTGTCTACAGGGGGGGATGGCTACACCTTC.

With regard to this clonotype: One end of the junction varies from germline; a read error may be responsible. The J gene is TRBJ2-5, the V gene TRBV5-1, with 7 bases identical to TRBD1. This CDR3 spans 14 amino acids. The germline CDR1 and CDR2 sequences are SGHRS and YFSETQ. The CDR3 spells CANSLTGAQETQYF. CDR3 sequence (DNA): TGCGCCAACAGCTTAACAGGGGCTCAAGAGACCCAGTACTTC.

This clonotype was detected once. This chain links TRBV20-1 with TRBJ2-2; D might be TRBD1 (6 bases). The V end lost 1 base, the J end lost 10 bases, and 13 bases lay between the germline ends. The germline gives CDR1 DFQATT, CDR2 SNEGSKA (reference sequence). The CDR3 is made up of 13 amino acids. CDR3 in amino acids: CSARAEPGVELFF. The DNA for the CDR3 is TGCAGTGCTAGAGCCGAGCCAGGGGTGGAGCTGTTTTTT.

The chain links TRBV29-1 to TRBJ2-7, with a tentative D call TRBD1 (5 bases). The DNA end is a closer match to TRBJ2-5, so the J assignment may be wrong. This CDR3 region has 13 residues. Germline V gene lookup returns CDR1 SQVTM and CDR2 ANQGSEA. The CDR3 region has the DNA TGCAGCGTTGAAGGACAGTTTCTGGAGACCCAGTACTTC. Protein product: CSVEGQFLETQYF.

This clonotype was counted ten times or more. The chain is built from TRBV12-3 or TRBV12-4 and TRBJ1-2, with D maybe TRBD1 (5 bases). The length of the CDR3 is 17 residues. V shed 4 bases and J shed 0 bases, with 18 bases lying between them. The CDR3 region is CASSSGQGTKANYGYTF. CDR3 nucleotides: TGTGCCAGCAGTTCTGGGCAGGGCACGAAAGCTAACTATGGCTACACCTTC.

The CDR3 DNA is TGCAGTGCTGCGATGGTAAAAGACACTGAAGCTTTCTTT. Translated, it gives CSAAMVKDTEAFF. This chain links TRBV20-1 with TRBJ1-1; no clear D. V was trimmed by 5 bases and J by 3 bases, leaving 13 bases between them. CDR1 and CDR2 from the germline V gene are DFQATT and SNEGSKA (reference sequence). The CDR3 has 13 amino acids.

Ten or more counts support this clonotype. The chain joins TRBV9 to TRBJ2-4, with TRBD2 matching 14 bases. Germline CDR1 SGDLS, CDR2 YYNGEE. V lost 4 bases to trimming and J lost 8 bases; unmatched junction nucleotides: 8. CDR3 length: 16 residues. The CDR3 sequence is CASSLGTSGGGDIQYF. The CDR3 coding sequence is TGTGCCAGCAGCCTCGGGACTAGCGGGGGAGGGGACATTCAGTACTTC.